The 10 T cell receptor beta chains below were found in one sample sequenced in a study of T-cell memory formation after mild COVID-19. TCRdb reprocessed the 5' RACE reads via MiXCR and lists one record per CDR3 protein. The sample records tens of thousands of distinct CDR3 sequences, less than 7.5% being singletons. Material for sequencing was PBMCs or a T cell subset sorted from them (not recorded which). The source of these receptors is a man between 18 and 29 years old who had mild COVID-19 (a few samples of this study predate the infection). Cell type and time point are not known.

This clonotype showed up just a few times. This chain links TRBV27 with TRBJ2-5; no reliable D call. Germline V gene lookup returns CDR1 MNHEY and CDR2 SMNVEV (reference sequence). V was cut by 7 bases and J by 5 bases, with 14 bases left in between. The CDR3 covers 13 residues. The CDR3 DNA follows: TGTGCCAGCAAAGGATACTTGGCTGAGACCCAGTACTTC. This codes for CASKGYLAETQYF.

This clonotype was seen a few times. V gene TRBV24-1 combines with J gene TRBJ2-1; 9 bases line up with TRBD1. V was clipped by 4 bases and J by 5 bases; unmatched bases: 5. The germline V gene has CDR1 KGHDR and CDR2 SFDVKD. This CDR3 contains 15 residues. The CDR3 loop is CATSDSRTGDNEQFF. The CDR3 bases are TGTGCCACCAGTGACTCCCGGACAGGGGACAATGAGCAGTTCTTC.

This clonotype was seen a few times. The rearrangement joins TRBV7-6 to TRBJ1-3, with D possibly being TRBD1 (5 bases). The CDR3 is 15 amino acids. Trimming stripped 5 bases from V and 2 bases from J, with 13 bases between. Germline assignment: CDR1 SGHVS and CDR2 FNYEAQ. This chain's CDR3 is CASSPGGGPGNTIYF. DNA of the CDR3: TGTGCCAGCAGCCCCGGGGGGGGACCTGGAAACACCATATATTTT.

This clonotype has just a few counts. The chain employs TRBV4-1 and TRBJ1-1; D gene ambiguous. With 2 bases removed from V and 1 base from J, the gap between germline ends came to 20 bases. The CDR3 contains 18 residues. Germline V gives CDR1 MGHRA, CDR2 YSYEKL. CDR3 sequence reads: CASSQPVRVFKANTEAFF. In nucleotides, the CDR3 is TGCGCCAGCAGCCAACCGGTACGCGTGTTTAAGGCGAACACTGAAGCTTTCTTT.

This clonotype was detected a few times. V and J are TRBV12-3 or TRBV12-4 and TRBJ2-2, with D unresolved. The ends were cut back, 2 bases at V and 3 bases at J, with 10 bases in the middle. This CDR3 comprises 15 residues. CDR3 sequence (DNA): TGTGCCAGCAGTTTACCAGGACCCCACACCGGGGAGCTGTTTTTT. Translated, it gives CASSLPGPHTGELFF.

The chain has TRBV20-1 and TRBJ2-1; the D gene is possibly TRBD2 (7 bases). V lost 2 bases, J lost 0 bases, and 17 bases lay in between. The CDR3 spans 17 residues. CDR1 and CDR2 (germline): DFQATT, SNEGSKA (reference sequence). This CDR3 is CSARPRGRGSSYNEQFF. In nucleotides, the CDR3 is TGCAGTGCTAGACCTCGGGGGCGGGGGAGCTCCTACAATGAGCAGTTCTTC.

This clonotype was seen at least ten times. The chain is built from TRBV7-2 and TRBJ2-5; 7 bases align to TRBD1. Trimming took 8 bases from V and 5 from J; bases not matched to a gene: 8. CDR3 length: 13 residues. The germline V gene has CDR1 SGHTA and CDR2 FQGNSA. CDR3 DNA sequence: TGTGCCAGCGGCCGACAGGGAGTGGAGACCCAGTACTTC. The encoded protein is CASGRQGVETQYF. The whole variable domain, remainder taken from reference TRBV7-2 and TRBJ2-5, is GAGVSQSPSNKVTEKGKDVELRCDPISGHTALYWYRQSLGQGLEFLIYFQGNSAPDKSGLPSDRFSAERTGGSVSTLTIQRTQQEDSAVYLCASGRQGVETQYFGPGTRLLVL.

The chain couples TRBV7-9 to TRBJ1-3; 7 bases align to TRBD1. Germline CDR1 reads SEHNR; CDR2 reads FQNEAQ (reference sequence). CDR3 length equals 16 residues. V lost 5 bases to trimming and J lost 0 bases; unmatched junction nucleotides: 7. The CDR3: CASSPQGSSSGNTIYF. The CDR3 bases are TGTGCCAGCAGCCCACAGGGGTCGAGCTCTGGAAACACCATATATTTT.

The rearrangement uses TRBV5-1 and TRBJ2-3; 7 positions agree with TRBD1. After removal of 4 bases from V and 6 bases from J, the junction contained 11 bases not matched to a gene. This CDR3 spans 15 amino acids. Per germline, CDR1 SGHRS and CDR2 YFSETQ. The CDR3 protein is CASSKQGPPRDTQYF. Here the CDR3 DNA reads TGCGCCAGCAGCAAACAGGGGCCCCCCAGGGATACGCAGTATTTT.

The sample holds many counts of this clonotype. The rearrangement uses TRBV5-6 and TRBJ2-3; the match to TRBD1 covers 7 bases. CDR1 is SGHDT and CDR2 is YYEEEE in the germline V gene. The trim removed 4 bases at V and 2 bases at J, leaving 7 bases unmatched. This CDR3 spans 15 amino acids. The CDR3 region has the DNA TGTGCCAGCAGCCCGGGGACAGCTTCCACAGATACGCAGTATTTT. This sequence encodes CASSPGTASTDTQYF.